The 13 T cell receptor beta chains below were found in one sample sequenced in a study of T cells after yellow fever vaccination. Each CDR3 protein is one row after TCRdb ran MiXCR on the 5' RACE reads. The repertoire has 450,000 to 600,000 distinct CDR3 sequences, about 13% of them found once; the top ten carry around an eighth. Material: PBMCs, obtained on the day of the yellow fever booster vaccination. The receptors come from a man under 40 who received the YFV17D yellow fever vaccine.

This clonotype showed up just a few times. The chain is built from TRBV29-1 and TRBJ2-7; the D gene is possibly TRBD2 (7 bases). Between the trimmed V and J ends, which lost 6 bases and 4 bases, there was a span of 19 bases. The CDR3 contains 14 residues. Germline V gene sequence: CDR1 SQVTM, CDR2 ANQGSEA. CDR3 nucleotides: TGCAGCGTAGCCCAGGGGTCAGCGGGATACGAGCAGTACTTC. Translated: CSVAQGSAGYEQYF.

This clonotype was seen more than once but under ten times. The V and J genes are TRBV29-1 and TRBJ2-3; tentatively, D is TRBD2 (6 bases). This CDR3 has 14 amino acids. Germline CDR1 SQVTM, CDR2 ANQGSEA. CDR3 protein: CGSSGAEGTDTQYF. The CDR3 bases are TGCGGGAGCTCGGGAGCGGAGGGCACAGATACGCAGTATTTT.

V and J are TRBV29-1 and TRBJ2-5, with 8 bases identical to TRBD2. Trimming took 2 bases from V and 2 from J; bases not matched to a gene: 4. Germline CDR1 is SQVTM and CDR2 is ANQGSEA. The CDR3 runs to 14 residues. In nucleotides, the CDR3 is TGCAGCGTTGAAATGCGGGAGGTTCAAGAGACCCAGTACTTC. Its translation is CSVEMREVQETQYF.

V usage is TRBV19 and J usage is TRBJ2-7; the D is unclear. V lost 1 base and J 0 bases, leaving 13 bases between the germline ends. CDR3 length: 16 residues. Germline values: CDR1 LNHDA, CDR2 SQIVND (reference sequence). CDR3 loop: CASSIVFSTFSYEQYF. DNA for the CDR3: TGTGCCAGTAGTATAGTTTTTAGCACGTTCTCCTACGAGCAGTACTTC.

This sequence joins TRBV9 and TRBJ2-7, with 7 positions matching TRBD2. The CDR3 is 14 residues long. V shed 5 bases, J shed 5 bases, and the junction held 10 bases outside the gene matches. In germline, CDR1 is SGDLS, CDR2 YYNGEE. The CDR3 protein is CASSVAGAGNEQYF. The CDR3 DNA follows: TGTGCCAGCAGTGTCGCGGGAGCCGGGAACGAGCAGTACTTC. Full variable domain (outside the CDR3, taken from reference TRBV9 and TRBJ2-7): DSGVTQTPKHLITATGQRVTLRCSPRSGDLSVYWYQQSLDQGLQFLIQYYNGEERAKGNILERFSAQQFPDLHSELNLSSLELGDSALYFCASSVAGAGNEQYFGPGTRLTVT.

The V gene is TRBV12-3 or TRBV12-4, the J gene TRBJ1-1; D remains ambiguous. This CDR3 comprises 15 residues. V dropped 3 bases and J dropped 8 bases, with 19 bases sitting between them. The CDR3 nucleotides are TGTGCCAGCAGTTTGAGGTCTGACCTGAGACTCGAAGCTTTCTTT. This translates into CASSLRSDLRLEAFF.

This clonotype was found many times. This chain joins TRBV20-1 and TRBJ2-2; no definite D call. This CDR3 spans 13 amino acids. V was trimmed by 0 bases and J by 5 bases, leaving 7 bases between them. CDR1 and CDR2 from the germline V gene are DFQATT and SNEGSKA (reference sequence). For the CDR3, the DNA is TGCAGTGCTAGAGAGGTCTTGACCGGGGAGCTGTTTTTT. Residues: CSAREVLTGELFF.

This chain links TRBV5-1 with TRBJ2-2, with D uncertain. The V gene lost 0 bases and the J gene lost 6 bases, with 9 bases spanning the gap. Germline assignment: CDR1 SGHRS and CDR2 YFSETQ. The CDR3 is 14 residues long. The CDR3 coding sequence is TGCGCCAGCAGCTTGGGGCAAACGCCCGGGGAGCTGTTTTTT. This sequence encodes CASSLGQTPGELFF.

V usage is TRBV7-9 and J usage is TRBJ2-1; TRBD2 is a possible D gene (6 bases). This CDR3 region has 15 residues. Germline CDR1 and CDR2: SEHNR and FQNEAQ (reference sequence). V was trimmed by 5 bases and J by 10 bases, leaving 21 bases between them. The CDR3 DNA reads TGTGCCAGCAGCCTCAATTTAACGGGAGTCATCGAGCAGTTCTTC. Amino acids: CASSLNLTGVIEQFF.

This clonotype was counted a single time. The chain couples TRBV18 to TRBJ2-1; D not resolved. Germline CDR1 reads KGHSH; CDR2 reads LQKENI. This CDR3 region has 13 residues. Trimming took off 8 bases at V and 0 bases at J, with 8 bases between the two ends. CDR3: CASAGSSYNEQFF. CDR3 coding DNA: TGTGCCAGCGCCGGCAGCTCCTACAATGAGCAGTTCTTC.

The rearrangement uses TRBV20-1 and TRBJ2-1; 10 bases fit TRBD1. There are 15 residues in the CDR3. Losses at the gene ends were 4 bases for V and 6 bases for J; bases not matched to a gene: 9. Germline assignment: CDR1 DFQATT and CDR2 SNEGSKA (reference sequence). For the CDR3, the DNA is TGCAGTGCTACCCGGGGACAGGGGAAAATCAATGAGCAGTTCTTC. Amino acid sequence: CSATRGQGKINEQFF.

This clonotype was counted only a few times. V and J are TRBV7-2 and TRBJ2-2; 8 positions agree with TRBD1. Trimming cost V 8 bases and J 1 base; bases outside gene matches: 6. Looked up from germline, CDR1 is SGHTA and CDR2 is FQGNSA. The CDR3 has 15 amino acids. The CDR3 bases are TGTGCCAGCGGACCCGGGACAGGGAACACCGGGGAGCTGTTTTTT. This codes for CASGPGTGNTGELFF.

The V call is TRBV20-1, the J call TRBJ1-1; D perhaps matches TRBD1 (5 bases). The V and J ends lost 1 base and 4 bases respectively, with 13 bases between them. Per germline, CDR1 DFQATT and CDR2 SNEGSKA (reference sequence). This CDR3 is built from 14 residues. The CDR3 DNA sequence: TGCAGTGCTAGAGTCACAGGTGGGGTCACTGAAGCTTTCTTT. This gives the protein CSARVTGGVTEAFF.